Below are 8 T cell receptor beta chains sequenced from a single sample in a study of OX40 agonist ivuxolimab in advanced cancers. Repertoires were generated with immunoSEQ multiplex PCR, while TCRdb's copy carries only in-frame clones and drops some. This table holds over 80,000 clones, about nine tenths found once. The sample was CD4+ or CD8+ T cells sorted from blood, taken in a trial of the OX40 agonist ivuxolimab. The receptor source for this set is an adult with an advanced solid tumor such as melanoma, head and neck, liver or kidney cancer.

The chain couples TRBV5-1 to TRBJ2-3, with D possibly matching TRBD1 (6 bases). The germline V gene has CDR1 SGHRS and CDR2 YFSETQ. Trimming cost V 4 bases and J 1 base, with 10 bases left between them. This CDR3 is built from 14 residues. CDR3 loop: CASSIAGGTDTQYF. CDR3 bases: TGCGCCAGCAGCATAGCAGGGGGCACAGATACGCAGTATTTT.

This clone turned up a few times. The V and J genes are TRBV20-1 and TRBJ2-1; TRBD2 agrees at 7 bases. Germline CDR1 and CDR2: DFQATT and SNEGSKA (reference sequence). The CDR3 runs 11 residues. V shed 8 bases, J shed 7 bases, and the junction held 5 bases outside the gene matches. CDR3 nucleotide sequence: TGCAGTATAACTAGCGTAAATGAGCAGTTCTTC. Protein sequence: CSITSVNEQFF.

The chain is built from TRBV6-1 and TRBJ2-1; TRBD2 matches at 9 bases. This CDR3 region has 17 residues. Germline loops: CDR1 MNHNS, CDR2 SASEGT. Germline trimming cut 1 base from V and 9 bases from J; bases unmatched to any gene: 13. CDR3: CASSEGRISGSLGEQFF. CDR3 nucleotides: TGTGCCAGCAGTGAAGGTCGGATTAGCGGGAGTTTAGGTGAGCAGTTCTTC.

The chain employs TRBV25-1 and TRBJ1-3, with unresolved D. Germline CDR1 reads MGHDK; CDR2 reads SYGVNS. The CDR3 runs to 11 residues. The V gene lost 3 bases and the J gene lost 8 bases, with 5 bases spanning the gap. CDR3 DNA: TGTGCCAGCAGTGACTTGGACACCATATATTTT. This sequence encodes CASSDLDTIYF.

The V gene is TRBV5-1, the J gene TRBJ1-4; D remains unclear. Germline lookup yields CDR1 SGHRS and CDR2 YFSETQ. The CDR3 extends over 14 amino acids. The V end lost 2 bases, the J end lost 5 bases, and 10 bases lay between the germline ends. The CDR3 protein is CASSFLGQNEKLFF. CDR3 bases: TGCGCCAGCAGCTTTCTGGGCCAGAATGAAAAACTGTTTTTT. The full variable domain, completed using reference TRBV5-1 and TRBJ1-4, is KAGVTQTPRYLIKTRGQQVTLSCSPISGHRSVSWYQQTPGQGLQFLFEYFSETQRNKGNFPGRFSGRQFSNSRSEMNVSTLELGDSALYLCASSFLGQNEKLFFGSGTQLSVL.

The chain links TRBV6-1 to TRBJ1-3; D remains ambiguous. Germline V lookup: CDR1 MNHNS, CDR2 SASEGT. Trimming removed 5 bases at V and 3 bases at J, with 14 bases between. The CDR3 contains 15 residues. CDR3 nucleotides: TGTGCCAGCAGTCCTGAGGGCTCGAATGGAAACACCATATATTTT. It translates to CASSPEGSNGNTIYF.

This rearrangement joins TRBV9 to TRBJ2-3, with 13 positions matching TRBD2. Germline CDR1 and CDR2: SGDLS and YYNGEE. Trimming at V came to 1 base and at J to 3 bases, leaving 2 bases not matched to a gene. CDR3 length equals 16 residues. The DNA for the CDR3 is TGTGCCAGCAGCGTACGACTAGCGGGGGGTACAGATACGCAGTATTTT. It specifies CASSVRLAGGTDTQYF.

CDR3 amino acids: CASSGQALSGANVLTF. As DNA, the CDR3 is TGTGCCAGCTCGGGACAGGCCCTCTCTGGGGCCAACGTCCTGACTTTC. The J gene is TRBJ2-6, the V gene TRBV28; 8 bases agree with TRBD1. Looked up from germline, CDR1 is MDHEN and CDR2 is SYDVKM. The V segment lost 8 bases and the J segment 0 bases; nucleotides outside the gene matches: 6. The CDR3 sequence is 16 residues long.